One sample yielded the 14 T cell receptor beta chains listed below, sequenced in a study of CXCR3-negative and CXCR3-positive naive CD8 T cells. The study made its TRB cDNA libraries by 5' RACE, adding UMI labels. TCRdb reworked the 5' RACE reads into one entry per CDR3 protein, no DNA. Its listing shows roughly 4,200 distinct CDR3 sequences. What was sequenced was naive CXCR3- CD8+ T cells from blood. The subset is: CD45RO-CCR7+CD27+CD95- naive CD8+ T cells lacking CXCR3 (TNR3-). These TCRs come from a human donor in good health. Some clones in this sample may be carry-over from other donors' samples.

Frequency places this clonotype as medium-sized. This chain links TRBV29-1 with TRBJ1-2; TCRdb returns TRBD1, unconfirmable since there is no DNA. The CDR3 loop spans 13 amino acids. Looked up from germline, CDR1 is SQVTM and CDR2 is ANQGSEA. CDR3 sequence: CSVYDRANYGYTF.

Measured by frequency, this clonotype is medium-sized. The CDR3 protein is CATSSLMDTTNYGYTF. V and J are TRBV15 and TRBJ1-2; TCRdb lists TRBD1, though no DNA is available to test this call. This CDR3 comprises 16 residues. Germline V gives CDR1 LNHNV, CDR2 YYDKDF (reference sequence).

Frequency places this clonotype as medium-sized. J is TRBJ2-2 and V is TRBV29-1; the TCRdb D gene call, TRBD1, has no DNA to confirm it. Germline V lookup: CDR1 SQVTM, CDR2 ANQGSEA. CDR3 size: 12 residues. This CDR3 reads CAWAGYTGELFF.

The gene calls are TRBV29-1 and TRBJ2-2; TCRdb picks TRBD2, but there is no DNA to check that call. CDR1 and CDR2 from the germline V gene are SQVTM and ANQGSEA. The CDR3 sequence is 13 residues long. The CDR3 spells CSVDGEVTGELFF.

By frequency, this clonotype is medium-sized (0.01 to 0.1%). CDR3 in amino acids: CSVLTPSRGDEQFF. The V gene is TRBV29-1, the J gene TRBJ2-1; without DNA, the TCRdb call of TRBD1 cannot be checked. Germline-derived CDR1 and CDR2 are SQVTM and ANQGSEA. The CDR3 loop spans 14 amino acids.

V gene TRBV5-1 combines with J gene TRBJ2-3; TCRdb's D call, TRBD2, is unchecked because there is no DNA. CDR1 is SGHRS and CDR2 is YFSETQ in the germline V gene. The length of the CDR3 is 15 residues. The CDR3 reads CASSLTSGTTDTQYF.

The J gene is TRBJ1-2, the V gene TRBV27; without DNA, the TCRdb call of TRBD1 cannot be checked. Germline-derived CDR1 and CDR2 are MNHEY and SMNVEV (reference sequence). This CDR3 has 14 residues. This CDR3 reads CASGTDTWNYGYTF.

This clonotype is deemed medium-sized by its frequency. The rearrangement uses TRBV7-2 and TRBJ2-3; without DNA, the TCRdb call of TRBD2 cannot be checked. The CDR3 runs 16 residues. Germline V lookup: CDR1 SGHTA, CDR2 FQGNSA. The CDR3 loop is CASSFSMATEGDTQYF.

The genes are TRBV4-1 and TRBJ1-2; the D call from TCRdb, TRBD1, cannot be confirmed without DNA. The V gene's germline CDR1 is MGHRA and CDR2 YSYEKL. CDR3 length equals 12 residues. The CDR3 here is CASSHLGQGYTF.

In terms of frequency, this clonotype is medium-sized (0.01 to 0.1%). The chain links TRBV20-1 to TRBJ2-6. There are 14 residues in the CDR3. Germline V gene data show CDR1 as DFQATT and CDR2 as SNEGSKA (reference sequence). The CDR3: CSAEQNSGANVLTF.

According to its frequency, this clonotype is medium-sized. This chain links TRBV19 with TRBJ2-1; TCRdb's D call, TRBD2, is unchecked because there is no DNA. The CDR3 is made up of 14 amino acids. CDR1 and CDR2 from the germline V gene are LNHDA and SQIVND (reference sequence). The CDR3 sequence is CASSIGGSYNEQFF.

This clonotype ranks as medium-sized in terms of frequency. The chain employs TRBV4-1 and TRBJ1-2; absent DNA, TCRdb's TRBD1 call cannot be checked. The germline V gene has CDR1 MGHRA and CDR2 YSYEKL. This CDR3 is built from 15 residues. CDR3: CASSQDTGVYYGYTF.

Its frequency marks this clonotype as medium-sized (0.01 to 0.1%). The V call is TRBV6-5, the J call TRBJ2-3; TCRdb lists TRBD1, though no DNA is available to test this call. From germline, CDR1 is MNHEY and CDR2 SVGAGI. This CDR3 contains 17 residues. CDR3 sequence: CASRPDPGQAGTDTQYF.

This clonotype counts as medium-sized (0.01 to 0.1%) by frequency. The chain links TRBV20-1 to TRBJ2-1. This CDR3 is 14 amino acids long. From germline, CDR1 is DFQATT and CDR2 SNEGSKA (reference sequence). CDR3 in amino acids: CSARDRDYYNEQFF.